One sample yielded the 9 T cell receptor beta chains listed below, sequenced in a study of T cells after posttransplantation cyclophosphamide. Only in-frame clones appear in the TCRdb table, and some are missing; sequencing was by immunoSEQ multiplex PCR. The sample offers 40,000 to 60,000 clones and no singletons, the top ten holding 2.2%. Material: PBMCs. These receptors originate from a man aged 35-49 years in good health, CMV-negative, and a related stem cell transplant donor.

This clone was found many times. The rearrangement links TRBV7-3 to TRBJ2-3; 8 positions match TRBD2. The J segment lost 4 bases and the V segment lost 5 bases, leaving 14 bases of the junction unmatched. This CDR3 is built from 17 residues. CDR1 is SGHTA and CDR2 is FQGTGA in the germline V gene. DNA of the CDR3: TGTGCCAGCAGCCCCGCCCTTGCGGGAGCGGGGGCAGATACGCAGTATTTT. Translating it yields CASSPALAGAGADTQYF. The full variable domain, rest sourced from reference TRBV7-3 and TRBJ2-3, is GAGVSQTPSNKVTEKGKYVELRCDPISGHTALYWYRQSLGQGPEFLIYFQGTGAADDSGLPNDRFFAVRPEGSVSTLKIQRTERGDSAVYLCASSPALAGAGADTQYFGPGTRLTVL.

This clone was counted at least ten times. This rearrangement joins TRBV11-2 to TRBJ2-7; 10 positions agree with TRBD2. The CDR3 covers 15 residues. Germline V gene lookup returns CDR1 SGHAT and CDR2 FQNNGV. V shed 6 bases, J shed 0 bases, and the junction held 5 bases outside the gene matches. The DNA for the CDR3 is TGTGCCAGCAGACCAACTAGCGGGGTCTCCTACGAGCAGTACTTC. Protein product: CASRPTSGVSYEQYF. Full variable domain (outside the CDR3, taken from reference TRBV11-2 and TRBJ2-7): EAGVAQSPRYKIIEKRQSVAFWCNPISGHATLYWYQQILGQGPKLLIQFQNNGVVDDSQLPKDRFSAERLKGVDSTLKIQPAKLEDSAVYLCASRPTSGVSYEQYFGPGTRLTVT.

Ten or more counts support this clone. V gene TRBV18 combines with J gene TRBJ1-5; TRBD1 might be the D (6 bases). The CDR3 covers 15 residues. From germline, CDR1 is KGHSH and CDR2 LQKENI. Trimming left V 6 bases short and J 7 bases short, with 19 bases between. CDR3 coding DNA: TGTGCCAGCTCCCCCAGGGGAGGGGATAGACAGCCCCAGCATTTT. Its protein product is CASSPRGGDRQPQHF.

This clone was seen ten or more times. The V gene is TRBV28, the J gene TRBJ2-7, with unresolved D. V lost 6 bases and J lost 3, with 15 bases in between. CDR3 length equals 14 residues. The germline CDR1 and CDR2 sequences are MDHEN and SYDVKM. CDR3 DNA sequence: TGTGCCAGCAGCGATCTAAGACACTTCTACGAGCAGTACTTC. Translating it yields CASSDLRHFYEQYF.

This clone has a count of ten or more. V usage is TRBV14 and J usage is TRBJ1-1; D is possibly TRBD1 (5 bases). Per germline, CDR1 SGHDN and CDR2 FVKESK. The CDR3 covers 17 residues. The V and J ends lost 0 bases and 2 bases respectively, with 16 bases between them. The CDR3 sequence: CASSQEWGRGFNTEAFF. The CDR3 coding sequence is TGTGCCAGCAGCCAAGAATGGGGGAGGGGATTCAACACTGAAGCTTTCTTT.

This clone has ten or more counts. Here the CDR3 DNA reads TGTGCCAGCAGTTGGGGCGGACTAGGAACCGGCTACGAGCAGTACTTC. Encoded protein: CASSWGGLGTGYEQYF. The chain has TRBV6-5 and TRBJ2-7, with 7 bases identical to TRBD2. The germline gives CDR1 MNHEY, CDR2 SVGAGI. With 4 bases clipped from V and 3 bases from J, the junction kept 12 bases outside the gene matches. This CDR3 has 16 amino acids.

The table lists this clone with many counts. CDR3 sequence reads: CASSADSSNQPQHF. The CDR3 nucleotides are TGTGCCAGCAGCGCCGACAGTAGCAATCAGCCCCAGCATTTT. The J gene is TRBJ1-5, the V gene TRBV6-1; possibly TRBD1 for D (5 bases). This CDR3 region has 14 residues. Per the germline V gene, CDR1 is MNHNS and CDR2 is SASEGT. Trimming took off 6 bases at V and 0 bases at J, with 9 bases between the two ends.

This clone appeared a few times. This same CDR3 is encoded by further DNA sequences in the sample. This chain links TRBV6-5 with TRBJ1-1; D not certain. Germline V CDR1 and CDR2: MNHEY, SVGAGI. Trimming cost V 3 bases and J 5 bases, with 7 bases left between them. There are 12 residues in the CDR3. CDR3 in amino acids: CASSYSRTEAFF. CDR3 bases: TGTGCCAGCAGTTATAGCCGAACTGAAGCTTTCTTT.

This clone was seen ten or more times. The chain has TRBV27 and TRBJ1-1, with TRBD1 matching over 7 bases. This CDR3 is built from 12 residues. V was clipped by 6 bases and J by 4 bases; unmatched bases: 2. The germline V gene encodes CDR1 MNHEY and CDR2 SMNVEV (reference sequence). This CDR3 is CASRQGFTEAFF. In DNA form, the CDR3 reads TGTGCCAGCAGACAGGGGTTCACTGAAGCTTTCTTT.